This entry is about one T cell receptor beta chain. The germline V and J ends were trimmed by 2 bases and 3 bases, with 11 bases remaining between them. Germline values: CDR1 SGHRS, CDR2 YFSETQ. This CDR3 has 14 residues. The data derive from a study of blood T cell repertoires in COVID-19. As for the study in general: COVID-19 samples, acute and convalescent, were from the United States, Italy and Spain. T cells, B-cell-depleted T cells, or PBMCs provided the cDNA or gDNA that served as material.

Authors' processing steps: Scientists estimated how many nucleated cells there were by amplifying reference gene primers. Sequencing was performed with immunoSEQ multiplex PCR; in TCRdb, only in-frame clones are kept and a portion is missing. V and J calls and clone size follow that table, whereas D and trimming were derived from the DNA. The sample lists about 87,000 clones; around 83% were seen once. The chain recombines TRBV5-1 with TRBJ1-2; weak D call: TRBD1 (6 bases). The sequencing sample was made of peripheral blood. The TCR comes from a woman in her seventies with acute or convalescent COVID-19. CDR3 coding DNA: TGCGCCAGCAGCTTACTACAGGGTTACTATGGCTACACCTTC. It specifies CASSLLQGYYGYTF.